The present T cell receptor beta chain was sequenced within a study of blood T cell repertoires in COVID-19. The assay was immunoSEQ multiplex PCR, and TCRdb's table has in-frame clones only and misses some. The sample lists 120,000 to 150,000 clones; about 86% were seen once. CDR1 and CDR2 from the germline V gene are SGHDT and YYEEEE. The CDR3 contains 15 residues. Trimming stripped 2 bases from V and 4 bases from J, with 14 bases between. The chain combines TRBV5-6 with TRBJ2-3; maybe TRBD1 (5 bases). The sequenced material came from peripheral blood. The receptor comes from a woman aged 55-70 years with acute or convalescent COVID-19. The CDR3 protein is CASSFVGARADTQYF. In DNA, the CDR3 is TGTGCCAGCAGCTTTGTAGGGGCAAGGGCAGATACGCAGTATTTT.